The entry below describes one T cell receptor (beta chain). Its matching antigen is unknown. This record belongs to a study of shared clonotypes between healthy human individuals. Study at large: Per donor, three plates held CD4 naive cells, three held CD4 memory, two held CD8 naive and one held CD8 memory.

Study-wide results and limits: Non-shared clonotypes had lower generation probabilities than those shared by all four donors.

Profiling relied on immunoSEQ multiplex PCR, and the TCRdb table lists in-frame clones only, not all of them. The profile shows over a million clones, about 84% of them singletons. There are 15 residues in the CDR3. V dropped 3 bases and J dropped 5 bases, with 13 bases sitting between them. CDR1 and CDR2 (germline): MNHEY, SMNVEV (reference sequence). This clonotype was obtained from a man younger than 35 in good health. Some clones in this sample may be carry-over from other donors' samples. What was sequenced was memory CD4+ T cells from PBMCs. Described subset: CD45RA-negative fraction. The V and J genes are TRBV27 and TRBJ2-2, with D unclear. CDR3 protein: CASSLEPGGTGELFF. The CDR3, as DNA: TGTGCCAGCAGTTTGGAACCGGGTGGGACCGGGGAGCTGTTTTTT.